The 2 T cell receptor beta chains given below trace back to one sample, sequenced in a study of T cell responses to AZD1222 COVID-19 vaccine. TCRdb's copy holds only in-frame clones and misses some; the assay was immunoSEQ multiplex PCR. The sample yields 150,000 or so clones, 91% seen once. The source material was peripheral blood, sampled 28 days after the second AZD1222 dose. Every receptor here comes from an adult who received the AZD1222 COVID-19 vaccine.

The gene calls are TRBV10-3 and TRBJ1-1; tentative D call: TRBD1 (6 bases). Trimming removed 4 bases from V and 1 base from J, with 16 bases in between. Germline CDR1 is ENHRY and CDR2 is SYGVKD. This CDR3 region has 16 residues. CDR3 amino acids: CAISATSGQRNTEAFF. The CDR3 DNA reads TGTGCCATCAGTGCAACTTCTGGACAGCGGAACACTGAAGCTTTCTTT.

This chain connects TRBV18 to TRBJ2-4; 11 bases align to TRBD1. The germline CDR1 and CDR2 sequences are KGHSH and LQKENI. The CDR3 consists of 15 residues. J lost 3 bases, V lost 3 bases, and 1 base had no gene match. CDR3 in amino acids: CASSPGTGGKNIQYF. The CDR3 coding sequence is TGTGCCAGCTCACCCGGGACAGGGGGCAAAAACATTCAGTACTTC.